This is a list of T cell receptor beta chains from one sample in a study of T cell responses to AZD1222 COVID-19 vaccine. Assay: immunoSEQ multiplex PCR; the TCRdb copy retains only in-frame clones and omits some. The table has 95,000 to 150,000 clones, around 87% seen once. The sample here was peripheral blood, taken on day 0 of AZD1222 vaccination. These receptors all stem from an adult in good health. The CDR3 runs from the conserved cysteine through the conserved F or W. A D gene is named only where the DNA matches it firmly. Size tells how often a clone was seen (once, few, many) or the class of an expanded clone, and some rows leave it out.

d_call clone_size j_call v_call cdr3_aa cdr3_nt
TRBD2 NA TRBJ2-5 TRBV3-1/TRBV3-2 CASSVTGGETQYF TGTGCCAGCAGCGTAACGGGGGGAGAGACCCAGTACTTC
NA NA TRBJ1-6 TRBV3-1/TRBV3-2 CASSQPGTSISSPLHF TGTGCCAGCAGCCAACCCGGGACAAGCATAAGTTCACCCCTCCACTTT
NA NA TRBJ2-2 TRBV27 CASSYGRADTGELFF TGTGCCAGCAGTTACGGCAGGGCGGACACCGGGGAGCTGTTTTTT
NA NA TRBJ1-5 TRBV5-1 CASSLRPTGLSNQPQHF TGCGCCAGCAGCCTCAGACCTACAGGGCTTAGCAATCAGCCCCAGCATTTT
NA NA TRBJ1-2 TRBV27 CASSLFGGSYGYTF TGTGCCAGCAGTTTATTTGGGGGGAGCTATGGCTACACCTTC
NA once TRBJ2-7 TRBV28 CASRSNYEQYF TGTGCCAGCAGGAGTAACTACGAGCAGTACTTC
NA NA TRBJ2-6 TRBV27 CASSTSRHHSGANVLTF TGTGCCAGCAGTACCTCCCGACACCACTCTGGGGCCAACGTCCTGACTTTC
TRBD2 NA TRBJ2-7 TRBV20-1 CSASLAGAASEQYF TGCAGTGCTAGTCTAGCGGGAGCTGCCTCCGAGCAGTACTTC
TRBD1 NA TRBJ1-5 TRBV18 CASSPPLRPGGQPQHF TGTGCCAGCTCACCACCCCTCCGTCCAGGGGGACAGCCCCAGCATTTT
NA few TRBJ1-4 TRBV6-5 CASSSGRGEKLFF TGTGCCAGCAGCTCGGGCCGGGGAGAAAAACTGTTTTTT
TRBD1 NA TRBJ1-2 TRBV19 CASSILGQGAYGYTF TGTGCCAGTAGTATTTTGGGACAGGGAGCATATGGCTACACCTTC